The 10 T cell receptor beta chains given below trace back to one sample, sequenced in a study of low-dose radiotherapy and immunotherapy resistance in tumors (dated by TCRdb to 2021 to 2024). In the paper's terms, the time point label means: after trial treatment. The sample's treatment or condition, from its label and the paper: LDRT plus nivolumab, ipilimumab, low-dose cyclophosphamide and aspirin (RACIN trial). Sequencing instrument: Illumina MiniSeq. First-strand cDNA was synthesized with Superscript III and a set of TRAV- and TRBV-specific primers, covering both TCRalpha and TCRbeta chains. An approximately 20-cycle PCR with Phusion amplified the TCRs, pairing a constant-region primer with the adapter that was attached to the V primers. TCRdb reprocessed the public reads (quality trimming at Q25 with fastp, clone calling with MiXCR) and kept in-frame beta chains. Rows with a matching CDR3 protein are joined into one entry that keeps the most common DNA and genes. Here the sample has 40,000 or so distinct CDR3 sequences; around 20% occur a single time. The leading ten clones occupy 9.2% of the sample.

The sequenced sample was PBMCs, obtained after low-dose radiotherapy plus immunotherapy. These TCRs come from a female donor with ovarian cancer.

In this sample, this clonotype turned up a few times. The chain uses TRBV20-1 and TRBJ2-7; TRBD2 matches at 7 bases. This CDR3 has 15 amino acids. Per germline, CDR1 DFQATT and CDR2 SNEGSKA (reference sequence). V trimming: 4 bases; J trimming: 0 bases; junction bases outside the gene matches: 9. The CDR3 DNA reads TGCAGTGCTAATTTAGCGGGTCCAAGCTCCTACGAGCAGTACTTC. It specifies CSANLAGPSSYEQYF.

On this clonotype itself: A far more abundant clone sits one base away, making this likely a read error. This rearrangement joins TRBV7-9 to TRBJ2-1; D unclear. The CDR3 loop spans 14 amino acids. Trimming removed 5 bases from V and 10 bases from J, with 18 bases in between. Germline V gene sequence: CDR1 SEHNR, CDR2 FQNEAQ (reference sequence). The CDR3 here is CASSPWSSSYEQFF. CDR3 in DNA: TGTGCCAGCAGCCCCTGGTCGAGCTCCTACGAGCAGTTCTTC.

In its sample, this clonotype was seen many times. The chain recombines TRBV12-5 with TRBJ2-3; TRBD2 agrees at 7 bases. The CDR3 has 16 amino acids. Germline loops: CDR1 LGHNT, CDR2 FRNRAP. The V segment lost 3 bases and the J segment 0 bases; nucleotides outside the gene matches: 6. The CDR3 sequence: CASGLGLAASTDTQYF. Here the CDR3 DNA reads TGTGCTAGTGGTTTAGGGCTAGCGGCTAGCACAGATACGCAGTATTTT.

This clonotype was observed at least ten times. The chain couples TRBV28 to TRBJ2-7, with a possible D match to TRBD1 (5 bases). CDR3 length equals 12 residues. Trimming removed 4 bases from V and 4 bases from J, with 8 bases in between. Germline assignment: CDR1 MDHEN and CDR2 SYDVKM. This CDR3 is CASSSGLYEQYF. The DNA of the CDR3 is TGTGCCAGCAGTTCAGGGTTATACGAGCAGTACTTC.

This clonotype showed up many times. The chain has TRBV7-6 and TRBJ1-6, with TRBD1 matching over 7 bases. CDR3 size: 15 residues. CDR1 and CDR2 (germline): SGHVS, FNYEAQ. V lost 5 bases to trimming and J lost 5 bases; unmatched junction nucleotides: 6. CDR3 nucleotide sequence: TGTGCCAGCAGCCCCGACAGGGCCAATAATTCACCCCTCCACTTT. Its translation: CASSPDRANNSPLHF.

Note on this clonotype: An end of the junction differs from the germline gene, which may be a read error. This rearrangement joins TRBV5-6 to TRBJ2-1, with D uncertain. In germline, CDR1 is SGHDT, CDR2 YYEEEE. CDR3 length equals 13 residues. CDR3 in amino acids: CASSFGNYNGQFF. CDR3 in DNA: TGTGCCAGCAGCTTTGGGAACTACAATGGGCAGTTCTTC. The full variable domain, its missing parts supplied by reference TRBV5-6 and TRBJ2-1, is DAGVTQSPTHLIKTRGQQVTLRCSPKSGHDTVSWYQQALGQGPQFIFQYYEEEERQRGNFPDRFSGHQFPNYSSELNVNALLLGDSALYLCASSFGNYNGQFFGPGTRLTVL.

This clonotype occurred a few times. The chain recombines TRBV20-1 with TRBJ1-5; the D is unclear. There are 14 residues in the CDR3. From germline, CDR1 is DFQATT and CDR2 SNEGSKA (reference sequence). Trimming removed 5 bases at V and 2 bases at J, with 13 bases between. CDR3 sequence: CSAGPPRGNQPQHF. The CDR3 DNA reads TGCAGTGCTGGCCCCCCGCGCGGCAATCAGCCCCAGCATTTT.

At least ten counts were recorded for this clonotype. This rearrangement joins TRBV9 to TRBJ2-1; 7 bases agree with TRBD1. Germline V gene lookup returns CDR1 SGDLS and CDR2 YYNGEE. The ends lost 0 bases at V and 8 bases at J; junction bases unmatched: 2. CDR3 length: 13 amino acids. The CDR3 protein is CASSVEGGYEQFF. The DNA of the CDR3 is TGTGCCAGCAGCGTAGAAGGGGGCTATGAGCAGTTCTTC.

This clonotype has ten or more counts. The chain links TRBV15 to TRBJ2-3, with 9 bases lining up with TRBD2. J was trimmed by 5 bases and V by 5 bases; bases with no gene match: 17. The germline V gene encodes CDR1 LNHNV and CDR2 YYDKDF (reference sequence). CDR3 length: 18 amino acids. CDR3 coding DNA: TGTGCCACCAGCCCTTGGGCTAGCGGGGTGCCGAGTCGAGATACGCAGTATTTT. Translating it yields CATSPWASGVPSRDTQYF.

This clonotype was recorded at least ten times. V is TRBV28 and J is TRBJ1-2; D call uncertain. The CDR3 has 17 residues. From germline, CDR1 is MDHEN and CDR2 SYDVKM. V gave up 5 bases and J gave up 0 bases, with 19 bases separating them. The CDR3 nucleotides read TGTGCCAGCAGTAATGGGGAGTTAGTTAAATCTAACTATGGCTACACCTTC. It yields the protein CASSNGELVKSNYGYTF.